The following is a T cell receptor (beta chain) sequence with its context. Its antigen is unidentified. The immunoSEQ assay was version 4, run in survey mode. Each sample used up to roughly 1 ug genomic DNA diluted to roughly 10 ng/uL. Libraries were prepared by immunoSEQ multiplex PCR; TCRdb keeps only in-frame clonotypes and omits some of them. The sample contains around 35,000 clones, approximately 90% of which appear only once. This entry belongs to a study of persistence of HIV-infected CD4 T cells. About the research overall: Blood samples, up to roughly 200 mL, came from multiple time points, except two leukapheresis donors sampled once.

The ends were cut back, 1 base at V and 7 bases at J, with 11 bases in the middle. The CDR3 has 14 amino acids. CDR1 LGHNA and CDR2 YSLEER come from the germline V gene. This nonspecific control used anti-CD3/anti-CD28 bead stimulation of CD4+ T cells. Sorting of responding CD4+ T cells relied on upregulated CD40 ligand together with CD69. Undetectable plasma HIV-1 RNA below 50 copies/mL lasted at least 4 years. Before stimulation, PBMCs underwent CD8+ T cell depletion. The chain employs TRBV4-3 and TRBJ1-5, with D possibly being TRBD1 (6 bases). The source is an adult man with HIV who was CMV-seropositive. The material sequenced was CD4+ T cells sorted from PBMCs after 18-hour stimulation, taken from a patient who received antiretroviral therapy. The CDR3 nucleotides are TGCGCCAGCAGCCAAGGAAGCAGGGGCCAGCCCCAGCATTTT. This sequence encodes CASSQGSRGQPQHF.